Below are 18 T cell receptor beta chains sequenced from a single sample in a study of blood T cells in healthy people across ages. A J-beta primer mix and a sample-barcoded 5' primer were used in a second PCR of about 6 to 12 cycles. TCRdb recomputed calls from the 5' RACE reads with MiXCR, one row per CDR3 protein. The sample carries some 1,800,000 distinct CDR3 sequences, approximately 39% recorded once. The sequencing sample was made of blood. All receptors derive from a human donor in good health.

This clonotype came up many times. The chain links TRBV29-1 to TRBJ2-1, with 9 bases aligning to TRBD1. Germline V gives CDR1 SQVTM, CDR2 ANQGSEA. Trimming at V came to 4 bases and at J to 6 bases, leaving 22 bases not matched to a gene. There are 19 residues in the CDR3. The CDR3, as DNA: TGCAGCGTTGCCGGGGTGTCTCAACAGGGGGCTAATTACGTCAATGAGCAGTTCTTC. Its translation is CSVAGVSQQGANYVNEQFF.

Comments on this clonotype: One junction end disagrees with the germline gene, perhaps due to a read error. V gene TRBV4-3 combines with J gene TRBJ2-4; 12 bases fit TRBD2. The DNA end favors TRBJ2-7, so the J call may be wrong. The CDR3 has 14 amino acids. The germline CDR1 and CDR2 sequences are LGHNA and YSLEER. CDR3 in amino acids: CAGSPGTSGYEQYF. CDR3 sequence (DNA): TGCGCCGGCAGCCCCGGGACTAGCGGGTACGAGCAGTACTTC.

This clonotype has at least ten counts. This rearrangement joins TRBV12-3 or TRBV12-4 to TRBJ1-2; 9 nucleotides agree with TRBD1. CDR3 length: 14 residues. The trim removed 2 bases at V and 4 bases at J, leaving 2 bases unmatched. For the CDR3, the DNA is TGTGCCAGCAGTTTAACAGGGGGCGGCTATGGCTACACCTTC. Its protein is CASSLTGGGYGYTF.

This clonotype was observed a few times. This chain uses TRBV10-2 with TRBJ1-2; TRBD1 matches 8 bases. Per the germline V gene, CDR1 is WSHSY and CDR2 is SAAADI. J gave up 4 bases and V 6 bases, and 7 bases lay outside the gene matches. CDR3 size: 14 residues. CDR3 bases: TGCGCCAGCAGGAACAAACAGGGGGGCTATGGCTACACCTTC. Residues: CASRNKQGGYGYTF.

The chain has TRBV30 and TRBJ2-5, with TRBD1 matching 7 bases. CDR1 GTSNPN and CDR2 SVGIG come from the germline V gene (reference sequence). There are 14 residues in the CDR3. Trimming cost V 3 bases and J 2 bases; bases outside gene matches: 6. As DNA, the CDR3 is TGTGCCTGGAGCTCAGACAGGGATCAAGAGACCCAGTACTTC. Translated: CAWSSDRDQETQYF.

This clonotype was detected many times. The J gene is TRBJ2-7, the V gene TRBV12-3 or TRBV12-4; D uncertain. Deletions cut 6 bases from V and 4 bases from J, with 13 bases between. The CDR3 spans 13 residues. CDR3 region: CASSFGQIYEQYF. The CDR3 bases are TGTGCCAGCAGCTTTGGTCAGATTTACGAGCAGTACTTC.

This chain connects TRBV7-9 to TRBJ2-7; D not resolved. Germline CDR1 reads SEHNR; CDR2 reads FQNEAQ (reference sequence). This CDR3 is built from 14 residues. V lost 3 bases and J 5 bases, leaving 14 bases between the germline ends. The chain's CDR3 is CASSFLGTVNEQYF. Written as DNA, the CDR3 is TGTGCCAGCAGCTTCCTGGGAACGGTAAACGAGCAGTACTTC.

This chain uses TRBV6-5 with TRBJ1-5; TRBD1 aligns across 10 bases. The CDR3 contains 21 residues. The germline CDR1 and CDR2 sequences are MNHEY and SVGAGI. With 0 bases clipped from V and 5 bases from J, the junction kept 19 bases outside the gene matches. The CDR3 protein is CASSYSNVWDRGLAGYQPQHF. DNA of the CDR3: TGTGCCAGCAGTTACTCGAATGTCTGGGACAGGGGATTAGCAGGGTATCAGCCCCAGCATTTT.

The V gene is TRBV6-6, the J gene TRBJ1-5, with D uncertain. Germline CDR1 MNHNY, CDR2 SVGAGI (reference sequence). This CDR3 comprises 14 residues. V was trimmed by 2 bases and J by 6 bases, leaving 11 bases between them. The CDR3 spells CASSYPGPLQPQHF. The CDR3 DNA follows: TGTGCCAGCAGTTACCCAGGCCCCCTTCAGCCCCAGCATTTT.

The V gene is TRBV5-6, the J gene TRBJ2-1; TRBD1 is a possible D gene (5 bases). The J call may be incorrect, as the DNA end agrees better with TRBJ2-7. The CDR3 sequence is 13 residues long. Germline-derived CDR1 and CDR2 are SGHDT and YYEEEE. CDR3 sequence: CASSRTQGYEQYF. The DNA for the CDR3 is TGTGCCAGCAGCCGAACTCAGGGCTACGAGCAGTACTTC.

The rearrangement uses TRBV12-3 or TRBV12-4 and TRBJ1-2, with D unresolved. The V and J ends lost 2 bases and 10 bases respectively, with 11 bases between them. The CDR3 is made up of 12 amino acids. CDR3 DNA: TGTGCCAGCAGTTTATGGGATAGCCTCTACACCTTC. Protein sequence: CASSLWDSLYTF.

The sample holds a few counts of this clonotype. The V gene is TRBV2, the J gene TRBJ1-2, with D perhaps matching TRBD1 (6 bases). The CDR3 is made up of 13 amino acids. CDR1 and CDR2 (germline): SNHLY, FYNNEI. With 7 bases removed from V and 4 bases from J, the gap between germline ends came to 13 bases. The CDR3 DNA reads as TGTGCCAGCAAGCGGGACACCTCCTATGGCTACACCTTC. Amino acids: CASKRDTSYGYTF.

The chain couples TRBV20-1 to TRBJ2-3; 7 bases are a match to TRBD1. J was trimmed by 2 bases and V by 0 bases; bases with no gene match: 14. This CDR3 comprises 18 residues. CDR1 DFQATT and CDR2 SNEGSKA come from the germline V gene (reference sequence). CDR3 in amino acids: CSARDRDPAGGFTDTQYF. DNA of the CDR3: TGCAGTGCTAGAGATCGGGACCCTGCAGGGGGATTCACAGATACGCAGTATTTT.

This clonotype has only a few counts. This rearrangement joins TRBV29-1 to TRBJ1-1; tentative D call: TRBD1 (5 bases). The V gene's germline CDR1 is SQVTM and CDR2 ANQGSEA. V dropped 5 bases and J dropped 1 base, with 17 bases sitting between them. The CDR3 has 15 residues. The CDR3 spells CSVRFGGGSNTEAFF. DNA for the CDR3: TGCAGCGTTAGGTTCGGGGGGGGGTCGAACACTGAAGCTTTCTTT.

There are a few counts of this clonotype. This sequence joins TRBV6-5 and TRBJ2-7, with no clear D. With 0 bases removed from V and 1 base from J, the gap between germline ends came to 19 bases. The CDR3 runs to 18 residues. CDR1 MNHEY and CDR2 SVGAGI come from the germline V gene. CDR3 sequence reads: CASSYSLQASALSYEQYF. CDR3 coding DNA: TGTGCCAGCAGTTACTCTCTCCAGGCCTCCGCTCTATCCTACGAGCAGTACTTC.

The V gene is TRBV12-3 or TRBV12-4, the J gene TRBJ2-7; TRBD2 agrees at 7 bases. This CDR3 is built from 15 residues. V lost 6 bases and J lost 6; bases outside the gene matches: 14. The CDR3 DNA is TGTGCCAGCAGCCTTTCGACTAGCAACTTTCGCGAGCAGTACTTC. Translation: CASSLSTSNFREQYF.

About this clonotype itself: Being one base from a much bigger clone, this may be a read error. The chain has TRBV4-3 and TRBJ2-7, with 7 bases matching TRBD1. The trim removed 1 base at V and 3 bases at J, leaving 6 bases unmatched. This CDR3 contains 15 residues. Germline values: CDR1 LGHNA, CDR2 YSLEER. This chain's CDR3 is CASSQGDSGGYEQYF. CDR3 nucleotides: TGCGCCAGCAGCCAAGGTGATTCAGGGGGCTACGAGCAGTACTTC.

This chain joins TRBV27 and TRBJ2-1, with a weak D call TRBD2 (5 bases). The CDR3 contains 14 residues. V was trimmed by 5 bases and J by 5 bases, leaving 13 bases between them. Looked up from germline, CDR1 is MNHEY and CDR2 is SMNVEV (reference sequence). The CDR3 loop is CASSRTLIDNEQFF. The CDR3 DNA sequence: TGTGCCAGCAGTCGGACTCTGATAGACAATGAGCAGTTCTTC.